This TCR beta chain is drawn from a study of cytotoxic CD8 clonotypes in ibrutinib-treated CLL. Profiled with immunoSEQ multiplex PCR; TCRdb holds only in-frame clones, not every one. The repertoire has about 300,000 clones, 70% to 80% of them found once; the top ten carry about 5.3%. Regarding this clone: As yet, its antigen is unknown.

General study findings and limits: Baseline levels were approached again at progression, after clonality had risen at ibrutinib response.

The germline CDR1 and CDR2 sequences are KGHSH and LQKENI. CDR3 size: 13 residues. V was pared by 5 bases and J by 7 bases, with 15 bases between. The source of this sequence is a human donor with chronic lymphocytic leukemia. V usage is TRBV18 and J usage is TRBJ2-7, with no clear D. Here the sequenced sample was PBMCs, taken at disease progression, from a patient treated with ibrutinib. CDR3 protein: CASSSSDAREQYF. In DNA form, the CDR3 reads TGTGCCAGCTCATCGTCGGACGCTCGGGAGCAGTACTTC. The whole variable domain, filled in from reference TRBV18 and TRBJ2-7, reads NAGVMQNPRHLVRRRGQEARLRCSPMKGHSHVYWYRQLPEEGLKFMVYLQKENIIDESGMPKERFSAEFPKEGPSILRIQQVVRGDSAAYFCASSSSDAREQYFGPGTRLTVT.